These T cell receptor beta chains were read from a single sample in a study of neurological immune-mediated disorders. TCRdb re-called the 5' RACE reads through MiXCR, storing one row per CDR3 protein. The sample has around 70,000 distinct CDR3 sequences; around 4.8% are singletons. What was sequenced was PBMCs. All receptors derive from a woman aged 70-85 years with multiple sclerosis. CDR3s include the opening cysteine and the closing phenylalanine or tryptophan. D genes are given only for firm matches.

TRBD1,TRBV5-1,CASRKQGSQETQYF
.,TRBV7-2,CASSLVGQGPVNGYTF
.,TRBV20-1,CSARHGSHEQFF
.,TRBV3-1,CASSRGRDTQYF
.,TRBV12-3/TRBV12-4,CASREDWGGTEQFF
.,TRBV21-1,CARDRQGQFRSNQPQHF
.,TRBV4-3,CASSFAGEQYF
TRBD2,TRBV20-1,CSARQAGIMNEQFF
.,TRBV7-2,CASSLHSEVGTDTQYF
.,TRBV5-6,CASSLVGVGGYNEQFF
.,TRBV5-1,CASSFAGRQETQYF
.,TRBV7-2,CASSPQGTDTQYF
.,TRBV4-1,CASSQAGLSDEQFF
.,TRBV12-3/TRBV12-4,CASSFGDNRNTEAFF
.,TRBV11-3,CASSPGSNGELFF
TRBD1,TRBV7-2,CASSRGTGEKLFF
.,TRBV12-3/TRBV12-4,CASSLNYNEQFF